This T cell receptor (beta chain) was identified in a study of OX40 agonist ivuxolimab in advanced cancers. Study-level findings and limits: Relative to CD4+, CD8+ T cells held more expanded clones on average.

The CDR3 length is 14 residues. The ends lost 3 bases at V and 9 bases at J; junction bases unmatched: 6. The V gene's germline CDR1 is MNHEY and CDR2 SMNVEV (reference sequence). Measured with immunoSEQ multiplex PCR; TCRdb has only the in-frame clones, and not every one. This repertoire shows tens of thousands of clones, roughly 85% found once; its top ten account for about 4.5%. This clone came up once. Its antigen is unidentified. V usage is TRBV27 and J usage is TRBJ2-1; 9 bases match TRBD2. This sequence originates from an adult with an advanced solid tumor such as melanoma, head and neck, liver or kidney cancer. This sample comprised CD4+ or CD8+ T cells sorted from blood, obtained in a trial of the OX40 agonist ivuxolimab. For the CDR3, the DNA is TGTGCCAGCAGTTTTAGCGGGAGTCAGCTTGAGCAGTTCTTC. Translation: CASSFSGSQLEQFF.